A single sample is the source of the 2 T cell receptor beta chains below, sequenced in a study of T cells in localized non-small cell lung cancer. Assay used: immunoSEQ multiplex PCR; TCRdb lists only in-frame clones, some missing. The table has 55,000 or so clones, around three quarters seen once; the top ten hold about 4.7%. Sequenced here: PBMCs, sampled before any cancer treatment. Receptors originate from a woman between 35 and 75 years old with stage II lung adenocarcinoma.

This clone was recorded a few times. This sequence joins TRBV7-8 and TRBJ2-6; 9 bases agree with TRBD2. CDR3 length equals 20 residues. V dropped 3 bases and J dropped 0; count of bases not matched to a gene: 12. Germline V gene data show CDR1 as SGHVS and CDR2 as FQNEAQ. CDR3 DNA: TGTGCCAGCAGCTTCCGGGACTCCCTAGCGGGGAGCTCTGGGGCCAACGTCCTGACTTTC. Amino acid sequence: CASSFRDSLAGSSGANVLTF.

This chain connects TRBV7-9 to TRBJ2-2; 9 nucleotides match TRBD2. The CDR3 totals 16 residues. CDR1 and CDR2 (germline): SEHNR, FQNEAQ (reference sequence). The trim removed 6 bases at V and 0 bases at J, leaving 5 bases unmatched. CDR3 region: CASRLSGGPNTGELFF. The CDR3 DNA follows: TGTGCCAGCAGACTCAGCGGGGGGCCGAACACCGGGGAGCTGTTTTTT.